This T cell receptor (beta chain) was documented in a study of OX40 agonist ivuxolimab in advanced cancers. Study context: An agonistic anti-OX40 (CD134) antibody, ivuxolimab, was used to treat the patients. Three patients, one with hepatocellular carcinoma and two with cutaneous melanoma, achieved partial responses.

Assay: immunoSEQ multiplex PCR; the TCRdb copy retains only in-frame clones and omits some. The data hold some 69,000 clones, with 80% observed a single time. Study-wide results and limits: With doses of 0.1 to 3.0 mg/kg, CD4+ and CD8+ blood T cells had undergone clonal expansion by week 6. What antigens the expanded peripheral T cells recognized was never established.

On this clone: Antigen unknown.

The CDR3 extends over 15 amino acids. The germline gives CDR1 SGHRS, CDR2 YFSETQ. Trimming removed 1 base at V and 1 base at J, with 9 bases between. The input for sequencing was CD4+ or CD8+ T cells sorted from blood, taken in a trial of the OX40 agonist ivuxolimab. The rearrangement joins TRBV5-1 to TRBJ2-1; D is uncertain. The sequence came from an adult with an advanced solid tumor such as melanoma, head and neck, liver or kidney cancer. The CDR3 coding sequence is TGCGCCAGCAGCTTGAGCGCACGTTCCTACAATGAGCAGTTCTTC. Its protein product is CASSLSARSYNEQFF.